This T cell receptor beta chain was profiled in a study of T cells in Graves' hyperthyroidism and ophthalmopathy. Findings and caveats of the study: Most thyroid clonotypes expanded above 0.001 appeared in blood too. For ophthalmopathy, model prediction preceded onset by a median roughly 5.9 months. Stable hyperthyroidism and ophthalmopathy were separated using 13 V-J signatures.

Remarks on this clonotype: Its antigen remains unknown. A much larger clone differs from this one at a single base, so this may be a read error.

Every diagnosis used clinical symptoms, serum thyroxine and TRAb, thyroid ultrasound and orbital computed tomography. From RNA transcripts, TCR beta CDR3 regions were amplified. First-round RT-PCR with HTBI primers amplified the TCR CDR3 region. TCRdb ran MiXCR on the multiplex PCR reads and lists one entry per CDR3 protein. The sample holds hundreds of thousands of distinct CDR3 sequences; 40% to 55% are singletons and the top ten take about 7.9%. The length of the CDR3 is 13 residues. Germline V CDR1 and CDR2: LNHDA, SQIVND (reference sequence). V was cut by 10 bases and J by 6 bases, with 13 bases left in between.

The chain carries TRBV19 and TRBJ2-6; unclear D gene. The source of this sequence is a woman between 18 and 30 years old with Graves' hyperthyroidism. Sequenced sample: peripheral blood or thyroid tissue (not recorded which). The CDR3, as DNA: TGTGCCACCGTGAATCCTGAGGCCAACGTCCTGACTTTC. Translation: CATVNPEANVLTF.